This is a list of T cell receptor beta chains from one sample in a study of shared clonotypes between healthy human individuals. Sequencing used immunoSEQ multiplex PCR; TCRdb keeps in-frame clones, though not all of them. The table has 2 million to 2.5 million clones, approximately 93% seen once. The sample taken for sequencing was naive CD4+ T cells from PBMCs. These receptor sequences come from a young man in good health. Some clones in this sample may be carry-over from other donors' samples. Each CDR3 is given with its conserved first and last residue. The D gene is left open where the match is weak. Not all rows give a size; the values are once, few, many and, for expanded clones, a class.

clone size: once; D gene: -; J gene: TRBJ2-4; V gene: TRBV18; CDR3 DNA: TGTGCCAGCTCACCACAGCGGCAGCTCAAAAACATTCAGTACTTC; CDR3 protein: CASSPQRQLKNIQYF
clone size: once; D gene: TRBD2; J gene: TRBJ2-3; V gene: TRBV27; CDR3 DNA: TGTGCCAGCAGTCCACTTTCGGCAATTTCTAGCGGACCTAGCACAGATACGCAGTATTTT; CDR3 protein: CASSPLSAISSGPSTDTQYF
clone size: -; D gene: -; J gene: TRBJ2-1; V gene: TRBV28; CDR3 DNA: TGTGCCAGCATGGGGTGGTACAATGAGCAGTTCTTC; CDR3 protein: CASMGWYNEQFF
clone size: -; D gene: -; J gene: TRBJ1-6; V gene: TRBV19; CDR3 DNA: TGTGCCAGTACCTCTGCGGGTCCCCTCCACTTT; CDR3 protein: CASTSAGPLHF
clone size: -; D gene: -; J gene: TRBJ1-1; V gene: TRBV28; CDR3 DNA: TGTGCCAGTCGGGGGCGCCGGTCGAACACTGAAGCTTTCTTT; CDR3 protein: CASRGRRSNTEAFF
clone size: -; D gene: -; J gene: TRBJ1-1; V gene: TRBV2; CDR3 DNA: TGTGCCAGCACCGGCAATTTGGAGACTGAAGCTTTCTTT; CDR3 protein: CASTGNLETEAFF
clone size: -; D gene: -; J gene: TRBJ2-5; V gene: TRBV7-2; CDR3 DNA: TGTGCCAGCAGCTTAGAACCCATGGGTGGAGAGACCCAGTACTTC; CDR3 protein: CASSLEPMGGETQYF
clone size: -; D gene: TRBD1; J gene: TRBJ1-2; V gene: TRBV18; CDR3 DNA: TGTGCCAGCTCCGCAATCTCGGGACAGGGGAACTATGGCTACACCTTC; CDR3 protein: CASSAISGQGNYGYTF
clone size: -; D gene: -; J gene: TRBJ2-5; V gene: TRBV9; CDR3 DNA: TGTGCCAGCAGCGTACGTGGGTTAGCAGAGACCCAGTACTTC; CDR3 protein: CASSVRGLAETQYF
clone size: -; D gene: -; J gene: TRBJ2-7; V gene: TRBV9; CDR3 DNA: TGTGCCAGCAGCGTAGGCCAGGGTTCACCGACGTCCTACGAGCAGTACTTC; CDR3 protein: CASSVGQGSPTSYEQYF
clone size: -; D gene: -; J gene: TRBJ2-2; V gene: TRBV5-1; CDR3 DNA: TGCGCCAGCAGCCAACTCTACGACGGGGAGCTGTTTTTT; CDR3 protein: CASSQLYDGELFF
clone size: once; D gene: -; J gene: TRBJ2-2; V gene: TRBV10-3; CDR3 DNA: TGTGCCATCCAAGAACGGGAGATGGTCGGGGAGCTGTTTTTT; CDR3 protein: CAIQEREMVGELFF
clone size: -; D gene: TRBD1; J gene: TRBJ2-5; V gene: TRBV5-1; CDR3 DNA: TGCGCCAGCAGTACGACAGGGGCAGAGACCCAGTACTTC; CDR3 protein: CASSTTGAETQYF
clone size: once; D gene: -; J gene: TRBJ1-5; V gene: TRBV30; CDR3 DNA: TGTGCCTGGGATAGGTGGGGAAGCAATCAGCCCCAGCATTTT; CDR3 protein: CAWDRWGSNQPQHF
clone size: -; D gene: TRBD2; J gene: TRBJ2-1; V gene: TRBV6-5; CDR3 DNA: TGTGCCAGCAGCGGGAGCGGGAGCAATGAGCAGTTCTTC; CDR3 protein: CASSGSGSNEQFF
clone size: once; D gene: TRBD2; J gene: TRBJ2-7; V gene: TRBV25-1; CDR3 DNA: TGTGCCAGCAGTGAATTTAGGACTAGCGGCAGTGACGAGCAGTACTTC; CDR3 protein: CASSEFRTSGSDEQYF
clone size: -; D gene: TRBD1; J gene: TRBJ1-5; V gene: TRBV4-2; CDR3 DNA: TGTGCCAGCAGCCAGGAAGGGGACAGGGATCAGCCCCAGCATTTT; CDR3 protein: CASSQEGDRDQPQHF
clone size: -; D gene: TRBD2; J gene: TRBJ2-2; V gene: TRBV7-9; CDR3 DNA: TGTGCCAGCAGCTTAGAGACTAGCGGGAGGTCCGGGGAGCTGTTTTTT; CDR3 protein: CASSLETSGRSGELFF
clone size: -; D gene: -; J gene: TRBJ2-5; V gene: TRBV2; CDR3 DNA: TGTGCCAGCAGGGGGGGACTGGGGCAAGAGACCCAGTACTTC; CDR3 protein: CASRGGLGQETQYF
clone size: -; D gene: TRBD1; J gene: TRBJ1-1; V gene: TRBV5-4; CDR3 DNA: TGTGCCAGCAGCGCCGGGACAGGGTCCCTGGGCACTGAAGCTTTCTTT; CDR3 protein: CASSAGTGSLGTEAFF
clone size: -; D gene: -; J gene: TRBJ2-5; V gene: TRBV7-2; CDR3 DNA: TGTGCCAGCAGCTTTAGGGCAGGTCTCCAAGAGACCCAGTACTTC; CDR3 protein: CASSFRAGLQETQYF
clone size: -; D gene: -; J gene: TRBJ2-1; V gene: TRBV11-2; CDR3 DNA: TGTGCCAGCAGCTTAGAAGGGGACCTAAGGGTAAACAATGAGCAGTTCTTC; CDR3 protein: CASSLEGDLRVNNEQFF
clone size: -; D gene: -; J gene: TRBJ1-3; V gene: TRBV10-3; CDR3 DNA: TGTGCCATCAGTGTCGGGGGTTCTGGAAACACCATATATTTT; CDR3 protein: CAISVGGSGNTIYF
clone size: -; D gene: -; J gene: TRBJ2-1; V gene: TRBV6-5; CDR3 DNA: TGTGCCAGCAGTTACTCTTCCCTTCGGTTAGGCTATGAGCAGTTCTTC; CDR3 protein: CASSYSSLRLGYEQFF
clone size: -; D gene: TRBD2; J gene: TRBJ2-3; V gene: TRBV28; CDR3 DNA: TGTGCCAGCAGTTTGCCGGGAGGGGGGCCCCGCGCGCAGTATTTT; CDR3 protein: CASSLPGGGPRAQYF
clone size: -; D gene: -; J gene: TRBJ1-5; V gene: TRBV28; CDR3 DNA: TGTGCCAGCTCCGAAGCAGGGGCGAGGGGTCAGCCCCAGCATTTT; CDR3 protein: CASSEAGARGQPQHF
clone size: -; D gene: TRBD1; J gene: TRBJ1-2; V gene: TRBV7-9; CDR3 DNA: TGTGCCAGCAGCCAAGACAGGGGGTCACTCTATGGCTACACCTTC; CDR3 protein: CASSQDRGSLYGYTF
clone size: -; D gene: -; J gene: TRBJ1-5; V gene: TRBV6-1; CDR3 DNA: TGTGCCAGCATTAAAGACAGATCCAATCAGCCCCAGCATTTT; CDR3 protein: CASIKDRSNQPQHF
clone size: -; D gene: TRBD2; J gene: TRBJ2-3; V gene: TRBV29-1; CDR3 DNA: TGCAGCGTTGTGGGGACTAGGGGAAATACGCAGTATTTT; CDR3 protein: CSVVGTRGNTQYF
clone size: -; D gene: TRBD1; J gene: TRBJ1-4; V gene: TRBV7-2; CDR3 DNA: TGTGCCAGCAGCTTAGCCCGACAGGGTGGTAATGAAAAACTGTTTTTT; CDR3 protein: CASSLARQGGNEKLFF
clone size: -; D gene: -; J gene: TRBJ1-4; V gene: TRBV6-1; CDR3 DNA: TGTGCCAGCAGTAGACAGAATAATGAAAAACTGTTTTTT; CDR3 protein: CASSRQNNEKLFF
clone size: -; D gene: -; J gene: TRBJ1-5; V gene: TRBV13; CDR3 DNA: TGTGCCAGCAGCCTCTCTCCGCAGGGAAGGAATCAGCCCCAGCATTTT; CDR3 protein: CASSLSPQGRNQPQHF
clone size: -; D gene: TRBD2; J gene: TRBJ2-3; V gene: TRBV9; CDR3 DNA: TGTGCCAGCAGCGTGACTAGCGGGAGGAAGGCAGATACGCAGTATTTT; CDR3 protein: CASSVTSGRKADTQYF
clone size: -; D gene: -; J gene: TRBJ2-7; V gene: TRBV27; CDR3 DNA: TGTGCCAGCAGTCTCAGCTACGAGCAGTACTTC; CDR3 protein: CASSLSYEQYF
clone size: -; D gene: -; J gene: TRBJ2-1; V gene: TRBV6-5; CDR3 DNA: TGTGCCAGCAGTTACTCATGGCAGGGCAATGAGCAGTTCTTC; CDR3 protein: CASSYSWQGNEQFF
clone size: -; D gene: TRBD1; J gene: TRBJ2-3; V gene: TRBV15; CDR3 DNA: TGTGCCACCAGCAGGGACAGGGGCCGCACAGATACGCAGTATTTT; CDR3 protein: CATSRDRGRTDTQYF
clone size: -; D gene: -; J gene: TRBJ1-2; V gene: TRBV5-1; CDR3 DNA: TGCGCCAGCAGCTTGACAGTTAGCAGTGGCTACACCTTC; CDR3 protein: CASSLTVSSGYTF
clone size: -; D gene: TRBD2; J gene: TRBJ2-2; V gene: TRBV5-4; CDR3 DNA: TGTGCCAGCAGCTCCTTAGCGGGAGCGGACACCGGGGAGCTGTTTTTT; CDR3 protein: CASSSLAGADTGELFF
clone size: -; D gene: -; J gene: TRBJ2-7; V gene: TRBV25-1; CDR3 DNA: TGTGCCAGCAGTGGGATGGGGTACGAGCAGTACTTC; CDR3 protein: CASSGMGYEQYF
clone size: few; D gene: TRBD1; J gene: TRBJ1-1; V gene: TRBV29-1; CDR3 DNA: TGCAGCGTTGGACAGGGGGTGAACACTGAAGCTTTCTTT; CDR3 protein: CSVGQGVNTEAFF
clone size: -; D gene: -; J gene: TRBJ2-1; V gene: TRBV7-3; CDR3 DNA: TGTGCCAGCAGCCCCCGAGGACTAGGGGGGGATGAGCAGTTCTTC; CDR3 protein: CASSPRGLGGDEQFF
clone size: -; D gene: TRBD2; J gene: TRBJ2-2; V gene: TRBV27; CDR3 DNA: TGTGCCAGCAGTTTTCAAGCGGGGCATATCGGGGAGCTGTTTTTT; CDR3 protein: CASSFQAGHIGELFF
clone size: -; D gene: TRBD2; J gene: TRBJ2-3; V gene: TRBV7-3; CDR3 DNA: TGTGCCAGCAGCTTACGGCGGGAGCTCAGCACAGATACGCAGTATTTT; CDR3 protein: CASSLRRELSTDTQYF
clone size: -; D gene: -; J gene: TRBJ2-7; V gene: TRBV6-6; CDR3 DNA: TGTGCCAGCAGTCAGAGTTGGGTCGAGCAGTACTTC; CDR3 protein: CASSQSWVEQYF
clone size: -; D gene: TRBD1; J gene: TRBJ2-3; V gene: TRBV7-9; CDR3 DNA: TGTGCCAGCAGTACCCGGGACAGGAAGCCAGATACGCAGTATTTT; CDR3 protein: CASSTRDRKPDTQYF
clone size: -; D gene: TRBD2; J gene: TRBJ2-2; V gene: TRBV6-1; CDR3 DNA: TGTGCCAGCAGTGAAGCGGGCGGGAGCGCGAACACCGGGGAGCTGTTTTTT; CDR3 protein: CASSEAGGSANTGELFF
clone size: -; D gene: TRBD2; J gene: TRBJ2-5; V gene: TRBV5-6; CDR3 DNA: TGTGCCAGCAGCCGGGGACTAGGGGTAAAAGAGACCCAGTACTTC; CDR3 protein: CASSRGLGVKETQYF
clone size: -; D gene: -; J gene: TRBJ1-5; V gene: TRBV6-6; CDR3 DNA: TGTGCCAGCAGTCCTACAGGTCGGGTGGTGCCCCAGCATTTT; CDR3 protein: CASSPTGRVVPQHF
clone size: -; D gene: TRBD2; J gene: TRBJ2-1; V gene: TRBV15; CDR3 DNA: TGTGCCACCAGCAGGGGAGGGGCTGCCTTTTACAATGAGCAGTTCTTC; CDR3 protein: CATSRGGAAFYNEQFF
clone size: -; D gene: TRBD2; J gene: TRBJ2-1; V gene: TRBV5-1; CDR3 DNA: TGCGCCAGCAGCCCGGCCCCCGGGACTAGTTCTGAGCAGTTCTTC; CDR3 protein: CASSPAPGTSSEQFF
clone size: -; D gene: -; J gene: TRBJ2-3; V gene: TRBV19; CDR3 DNA: TGTGCCAGTAGTATACGTCGGCCCAGCACAGATACGCAGTATTTT; CDR3 protein: CASSIRRPSTDTQYF
clone size: -; D gene: -; J gene: TRBJ2-7; V gene: TRBV7-2; CDR3 DNA: TGTGCCAGCAGCTTAGGTATTCGCCGGGAGCAGTACTTC; CDR3 protein: CASSLGIRREQYF